This T cell receptor (beta chain) was documented in a study of T cell responses to AZD1222 COVID-19 vaccine (dated by TCRdb to the early 2020s). Regarding the study in general: A total of about 230 trial participants underwent TCR sequencing, of whom 200 to 220 received two doses of AZD1222 and some 26 received two doses of the MenACWY control vaccine. Enrollment into the trials was organized by age into subgroups of 18-55, 56-69 and 70-plus years, and those subgroups contained approximately 150, 30 and 60 TCR-sequenced participants, respectively. Study-level results and caveats: Conclusions about previously exposed vaccinees are limited because only five to seven AZD1222 recipients were SARS-CoV-2 seropositive at baseline. Most participants were white British and females outnumbered males, and the authors suggested that clonal diversity may have been underestimated. Because no samples from the day 14 peak response were available, repertoires could be characterized only after the peak T cell response. Nearly half of unique spike-specific TCRs reportedly recognized epitopes outside regions mutated in the B.1.351 and B.1.1.7 variants. CD4 TCRs associated with the vaccine covered the entire spike protein, and the dominant responses were in regions 160-218 and 743-854. In the small 56-69-year group, the increase in depth fell short of significance, most likely because of low power. After two AZD1222 doses, spike-specific TCR breadth and depth were significantly higher than at day 0 and than in MenACWY recipients.

The meaning of the sample's time point label: about 28 days (+/-7) after the second vaccine dose. AZD1222 recipients with second doses at about 4 weeks or about 12 weeks were pooled, because spike-specific TCR depth and breadth did not differ between schedules. Vaccinee samples were obtained from the UK trials COV001 and COV002, which included a single-blind randomized controlled phase 2/3 trial of AZD1222 (ChAdOx1 nCoV-19) in healthy adults. For TCRbeta chain sequencing, PBMC samples were collected from trial participants at day 0 and at day 28 after the second dose. The CDR3 regions of human TCRbeta chains were analyzed by immunosequencing. The study's own analysis went as follows. Repertoire TCRs were matched against a reference library of SARS-CoV-2-specific TCRs generated with the MIRA antigen-specificity platform. Breadth meant the fraction of unique TCRs that were SARS-CoV-2-associated, whereas depth meant the fraction of total T cells that were SARS-CoV-2-associated. Using the MIRA data, every spike-specific TCR was mapped to the spike region that the TCR reacted to and assigned to either a CD4 or a CD8 class. Log10-transformed breadth and depth values were compared by one-way ANOVA with Sidak's multiple comparisons tests. The source is immuneACCESS, and TCRdb retained only in-frame sequences with V and J called. Part of the clones is not carried over; for the studies checked, unresolved V genes explain less than half of this, and the remainder is unexplained. The V and J calls and the clone size are those of that table, but D and trimming were determined from the DNA. This sample lists just under 90,000 clones; 89% were detected once. Clones ranked in the top ten supply around 5.5% of the sample.

This clone was counted only a few times. Its antigen is still unknown. Per-base qualities were not stored, and no clone one base away is much larger. The CDR3, cysteine through phenylalanine, is 17 amino acids long. The sequence is cut down to CDR3 DNA, 51 bases in frame from base 1. The junction carries 16 bases between V and J, which are trimmed by 1 base and 1 base respectively. CDR1 and CDR2 are read off the germline V gene as SGHTA and FQGNSA. This clonotype was sampled from an adult who received the AZD1222 COVID-19 vaccine. The chain joins TRBV7-2 to TRBJ2-5; perhaps TRBD2 is the D gene, with 7 bases matching. The sequencing here drew on peripheral blood, taken 28 days after the second AZD1222 dose. Here the CDR3 is given as CASSLGWGGNSQETQYF. The bases read TGTGCCAGCAGCTTAGGTTGGGGGGGCAATTCCCAAGAGACCCAGTACTTC.